The 26 T cell receptor beta chains in this list originate from one sample, sequenced in a study of a mutant IDH1 vaccine in newly diagnosed glioma. Sample time point: baseline, week 1 (first vaccination visit). Indicated treatment: pre-vaccination baseline after standard-of-care therapy. Clones were sequenced by immunoSEQ multiplex PCR, and TCRdb holds only the in-frame ones, with some missing. The repertoire includes approximately 92,000 clones, around 80% of them detected once, and 7.5% sits in the top ten. The specimen comprised PBMCs, sampled from a glioma patient treated with radiotherapy, temozolomide or both. These receptor sequences come from a man aged 35-49 years with glioma.

This chain links TRBV30 with TRBJ1-3, with D hard to call. The CDR3 runs to 12 residues. V lost 2 bases to trimming and J lost 4 bases, with 6 bases between them. Germline V lookup: CDR1 GTSNPN, CDR2 SVGIG (reference sequence). This chain's CDR3 is CAWSSGGNTIYF. The CDR3 nucleotides are TGTGCCTGGAGTTCTGGGGGAAACACCATATATTTT.

Worth noting for this clone: The same CDR3 can be traced to other DNA sequences in this sample. The chain is built from TRBV6-5 and TRBJ2-3; no clear D. Per the germline V gene, CDR1 is MNHEY and CDR2 is SVGAGI. CDR3 length equals 15 residues. Trimming removed 0 bases at V and 0 bases at J, with 7 bases between. For the CDR3, the DNA is TGTGCCAGCAGTTACTCGGTGCAGAGCACAGATACGCAGTATTTT. Protein product: CASSYSVQSTDTQYF.

The gene calls are TRBV4-2 and TRBJ1-2; tentative D call: TRBD1 (5 bases). The germline V gene has CDR1 LGHNA and CDR2 YNFKEQ. The CDR3 is made up of 18 amino acids. The germline V and J ends were trimmed by 0 bases and 1 base, with 18 bases remaining between them. The CDR3 here is CASSQDGSGAYLNYGYTF. Written as DNA, the CDR3 is TGTGCCAGCAGCCAAGATGGATCCGGGGCCTACCTTAACTATGGCTACACCTTC.

This chain connects TRBV29-1 to TRBJ2-1, with 10 nucleotides matching TRBD2. This CDR3 comprises 17 residues. The V segment lost 1 base and the J segment 0 bases; nucleotides outside the gene matches: 6. The germline gives CDR1 SQVTM, CDR2 ANQGSEA. For the CDR3, the DNA is TGCAGCGTTGAAGGAGCGGGAGGGATTAGCTCCTACAATGAGCAGTTCTTC. It encodes CSVEGAGGISSYNEQFF.

The chain has TRBV18 and TRBJ2-6, with D possibly being TRBD1 (5 bases). Germline V gene sequence: CDR1 KGHSH, CDR2 LQKENI. The CDR3 totals 17 residues. V lost 6 bases, J lost 0 bases, and 15 bases lay in between. The CDR3 DNA reads TGTGCCAGCTCGCCCACAGGTCCCTTCTCTGGGGCCAACGTCCTGACTTTC. Protein product: CASSPTGPFSGANVLTF.

The chain carries TRBV29-1 and TRBJ1-4; D ambiguous. The CDR3 runs to 11 residues. CDR1 and CDR2 (germline): SQVTM, ANQGSEA. Trimming removed 4 bases at V and 7 bases at J, with 7 bases between. In nucleotides, the CDR3 is TGCAGCGTTGGGACTGGTGAAAAACTGTTTTTT. This encodes CSVGTGEKLFF.

This clone has a single count. The chain combines TRBV5-5 with TRBJ2-6; D is unclear. Trimming cost V 3 bases and J 4 bases, with 14 bases left between them. Germline values: CDR1 SGHKS, CDR2 YYEKEE (reference sequence). CDR3 size: 16 residues. This chain's CDR3 is CASSSLERAGANVLTF. CDR3 DNA sequence: TGTGCCAGCAGCTCCCTGGAAAGGGCCGGGGCCAACGTCCTGACTTTC.

This rearrangement joins TRBV10-2 to TRBJ1-2; tentative D call: TRBD1 (5 bases). Looked up from germline, CDR1 is WSHSY and CDR2 is SAAADI. There are 15 residues in the CDR3. Trimming took 0 bases from V and 7 from J, leaving 15 bases between them. The CDR3 DNA sequence: TGCGCCAGCAGTGAGTCGACTCGGGGCAGGGCTGGCTACACCTTC. Translation gives CASSESTRGRAGYTF.

The rearrangement uses TRBV19 and TRBJ1-5; 7 nucleotides match TRBD1. Trimming at V came to 7 bases and at J to 4 bases, leaving 10 bases not matched to a gene. The CDR3 consists of 15 residues. Germline assignment: CDR1 LNHDA and CDR2 SQIVND (reference sequence). In DNA, the CDR3 is TGTGCCAGTAAACTCGACAGGGCTGCAAATCAGCCCCAGCATTTT. It codes for CASKLDRAANQPQHF.

This clone came up a few times. The chain has TRBV7-3 and TRBJ1-1, with D maybe TRBD1 (6 bases). Trimming took 6 bases from V and 3 from J, leaving 11 bases between them. The CDR3 totals 13 residues. Germline CDR1 reads SGHTA; CDR2 reads FQGTGA. The CDR3 bases are TGTGCCAGCAGTTTACAGGGCTACACTGAAGCTTTCTTT. Amino acid sequence: CASSLQGYTEAFF.

V usage is TRBV4-1 and J usage is TRBJ2-7; tentative D call: TRBD1 (6 bases). The CDR3 loop spans 15 amino acids. Germline V gene sequence: CDR1 MGHRA, CDR2 YSYEKL. V was trimmed by 2 bases and J by 4 bases, leaving 15 bases between them. The CDR3 sequence: CASSQQGLSAYEQYF. CDR3 coding DNA: TGCGCCAGCAGCCAACAGGGGCTGTCGGCTTACGAGCAGTACTTC.

The J gene is TRBJ2-1, the V gene TRBV4-3; TRBD2 agrees at 10 bases. With V trimmed by 1 base and J by 9 bases, 6 bases remained unmatched. CDR3 length: 15 residues. Germline CDR1 reads LGHNA; CDR2 reads YSLEER. The CDR3 here is CASSQGLAGVGEQFF. The CDR3 coding sequence is TGCGCCAGCAGCCAAGGTCTAGCGGGAGTTGGTGAGCAGTTCTTC.

V and J are TRBV18 and TRBJ1-4; D is uncertain. The CDR3 consists of 13 residues. V lost 3 bases, J lost 1 base, and 3 bases lay in between. Germline loops: CDR1 KGHSH, CDR2 LQKENI. DNA for the CDR3: TGTGCCAGCTCACCGGGAACTAATGAAAAACTGTTTTTT. Its protein is CASSPGTNEKLFF. Full variable domain (outside the CDR3, taken from reference TRBV18 and TRBJ1-4): NAGVMQNPRHLVRRRGQEARLRCSPMKGHSHVYWYRQLPEEGLKFMVYLQKENIIDESGMPKERFSAEFPKEGPSILRIQQVVRGDSAAYFCASSPGTNEKLFFGSGTQLSVL.

This clone has just a few counts. The rearrangement joins TRBV15 to TRBJ1-4, with 7 bases aligning to TRBD1. The CDR3 runs 14 residues. After removal of 6 bases from V and 6 bases from J, the junction contained 7 bases not matched to a gene. The germline V gene has CDR1 LNHNV and CDR2 YYDKDF (reference sequence). The CDR3 sequence is CATSLDRSDEKLFF. DNA of the CDR3: TGTGCCACCAGTCTGGACAGGAGTGATGAAAAACTGTTTTTT. The full variable domain, in which reference TRBV15 and TRBJ1-4 provide the parts outside the CDR3, is DAMVIQNPRYQVTQFGKPVTLSCSQTLNHNVMYWYQQKSSQAPKLLFHYYDKDFNNEADTPDNFQSRRPNTSFCFLDIRSPGLGDTAMYLCATSLDRSDEKLFFGSGTQLSVL.

This chain uses TRBV5-1 with TRBJ1-1; D remains ambiguous. Germline values: CDR1 SGHRS, CDR2 YFSETQ. Trimming stripped 2 bases from V and 5 bases from J, with 16 bases between. CDR3 length: 15 amino acids. The CDR3 sequence is CASSFLGLGETEAFF. CDR3 DNA sequence: TGCGCCAGCAGCTTCCTCGGGTTGGGAGAAACTGAAGCTTTCTTT.

This chain links TRBV5-1 with TRBJ1-2, with a tentative D call TRBD1 (6 bases). With 2 bases removed from V and 6 bases from J, the gap between germline ends came to 14 bases. The CDR3 is 14 residues long. The germline V gene has CDR1 SGHRS and CDR2 YFSETQ. CDR3 in DNA: TGCGCCAGCAGCTTACAGGGTGGGTTGAATGGCTACACCTTC. This encodes CASSLQGGLNGYTF.

This chain joins TRBV5-4 and TRBJ1-5, with 9 bases fitting TRBD1. The CDR3 extends over 15 amino acids. V lost 4 bases, J lost 4 bases, and 6 bases stayed unmatched. CDR1 is SGHNT, CDR2 YYREEE, per germline (reference sequence). CDR3 loop: CASSQTGGRNQPQHF. The CDR3 DNA reads TGTGCCAGCAGCCAAACAGGGGGCAGGAATCAGCCCCAGCATTTT. The whole variable domain, remainder taken from reference TRBV5-4 and TRBJ1-5, is ETGVTQSPTHLIKTRGQQVTLRCSSQSGHNTVSWYQQALGQGPQFIFQYYREEENGRGNFPPRFSGLQFPNYSSELNVNALELDDSALYLCASSQTGGRNQPQHFGDGTRLSIL.

This clone was picked up a small number of times. The chain couples TRBV6-5 to TRBJ1-6; a weak D match, TRBD1 (5 bases). In germline, CDR1 is MNHEY, CDR2 SVGAGI. Trimming cost V 6 bases and J 5 bases, with 8 bases left between them. The CDR3 has 13 residues. CDR3 coding DNA: TGTGCCAGCAGGGGGACGGATAATTCACCCCTCCACTTT. This sequence encodes CASRGTDNSPLHF.

V and J are TRBV7-9 and TRBJ2-1; D may be TRBD2 (5 bases). This CDR3 is 16 amino acids long. V lost 5 bases to trimming and J lost 1 base, with 15 bases between them. Germline lookup yields CDR1 SEHNR and CDR2 FQNEAQ (reference sequence). CDR3 bases: TGTGCCAGCAGCCCGAAGTTTGGACTTTCCTACAATGAGCAGTTCTTC. Protein: CASSPKFGLSYNEQFF.

The J gene is TRBJ2-7, the V gene TRBV6-6; 7 bases match TRBD1. The CDR3 totals 16 residues. Germline values: CDR1 MNHNY, CDR2 SVGAGI (reference sequence). Trimming took 2 bases from V and 2 from J; bases not matched to a gene: 9. In nucleotides, the CDR3 is TGTGCCAGCAGTTACCCGGGTCGACAGGGAACCTACGAGCAGTACTTC. The encoded protein is CASSYPGRQGTYEQYF.

J is TRBJ1-4 and V is TRBV19; D is possibly TRBD1 (6 bases). This CDR3 has 17 residues. CDR1 LNHDA and CDR2 SQIVND come from the germline V gene (reference sequence). Trimming took 7 bases from V and 0 from J, leaving 18 bases between them. The CDR3 here is CASTNPRDTATNEKLFF. CDR3 DNA: TGTGCCAGTACCAACCCCCGGGACACCGCAACTAATGAAAAACTGTTTTTT.

This chain connects TRBV10-1 to TRBJ2-2; D call uncertain. The length of the CDR3 is 12 residues. CDR1 and CDR2 from the germline V gene are WNHNN and SYGVQD (reference sequence). Trimming removed 0 bases from V and 7 bases from J, with 3 bases in between. The CDR3 bases are TGCGCCAGCAGTGAGTCGATCGGGGAGCTGTTTTTT. It codes for CASSESIGELFF.

This chain joins TRBV7-2 and TRBJ2-5, with D perhaps matching TRBD2 (5 bases). TRBJ2-7 matches the DNA end more closely, so the J call is doubtful. The CDR3 is made up of 13 amino acids. Germline V gene lookup returns CDR1 SGHTA and CDR2 FQGNSA. The CDR3 loop reads CASSLEAPYEQYF. CDR3 sequence (DNA): TGTGCCAGCAGTTTGGAGGCCCCCTACGAGCAGTACTTC.

V and J are TRBV7-9 and TRBJ2-3; tentative D call: TRBD1 (5 bases). V lost 2 bases, J lost 2 bases, and 14 bases lay in between. CDR3 size: 16 residues. Germline CDR1 reads SEHNR; CDR2 reads FQNEAQ (reference sequence). The CDR3 DNA reads as TGTGCCAGCAGCTTAATCTCTACAGGTATCACAGATACGCAGTATTTT. As protein: CASSLISTGITDTQYF.

In this sample, this clone turned up once. The chain joins TRBV28 to TRBJ1-2; D ambiguous. This CDR3 has 15 residues. In germline, CDR1 is MDHEN, CDR2 SYDVKM. V lost 2 bases, J lost 5 bases, and 15 bases lay in between. The CDR3 DNA follows: TGTGCCAGCAGTTTAAGCGGGCCTAATGGGTATGGCTACACCTTC. Protein: CASSLSGPNGYGYTF.

This chain links TRBV7-9 with TRBJ1-5; the match to TRBD1 covers 10 bases. The CDR3 extends over 18 amino acids. The germline gives CDR1 SEHNR, CDR2 FQNEAQ (reference sequence). V was clipped by 5 bases and J by 3 bases; unmatched bases: 13. This chain's CDR3 is CASSLGRTGGGYNQPQHF. For the CDR3, the DNA is TGTGCCAGCAGCCTCGGACGGACAGGGGGAGGATACAATCAGCCCCAGCATTTT.